The subject of this entry is one T cell receptor (beta chain). What this receptor recognizes is not known. One base away there is no much larger clone; base qualities are not given. Donors formed part of the validation cohort, which comprised 120 or so subjects and was distinct from the first cohort of 666 subjects. This sample is drawn from a study of cytomegalovirus exposure and HLA in healthy donors (dated by TCRdb to the late 2010s). Background on the whole study: A later analysis indicated that the 120 validation repertoires were generated on the platform also employed for the approximately 700 repertoires of the first cohort. The study aimed to test whether signatures of past pathogen exposure could be identified by cataloging public T cell receptors. A separate validation cohort of 90 to 150 different subjects was used in addition to the roughly 700-subject first cohort. High-throughput TCR immunosequencing, statistical association of individual TCRs with disease status, and machine learning were combined to predict cytomegalovirus infection status.

What the study reported, not specific to this receptor: A few of the identified cytomegalovirus-associated TCR beta chains were confirmed in vitro to be specific for cytomegalovirus antigens. A later analysis lacked HLA typing for the validation cohort, so it scored co-occurrence in that cohort across all 120 repertoires. Of the cluster scores, about 94% were above 0 in a later analysis, which found that TCRs clustered in the first cohort also tended to co-occur in the 130 or so validation repertoires. A total of about 150 TCR beta chains were listed by the study as associated with cytomegalovirus. Most TCR sequences were seen in very few donors, while some public TCRs were found in many individuals. The classifier was reported to diagnose cytomegalovirus status with high specificity and sensitivity in both the original and validation cohorts. The authors suggested that the approach could potentially be extended to other disease states and immunological phenotypes.

CDR1 is given as WNHNN and CDR2 as SYGVQD, both from the germline V gene (reference sequence). Deletion took 3 bases off V and 3 bases off J, with a span of 8 bases between the germline ends. The CDR3 runs 13 residues from the cysteine to the phenylalanine. The retained sequence is limited to the CDR3, 39 bases, with the frame set at the first base. The library was prepared using the immunoSEQ multiplex PCR assay. The authors' analysis ran thus. A statistical classification framework was built for diagnosing cytomegalovirus status from the catalog of TCR beta chain sequences. What TCRdb holds here is the immuneACCESS table cut down to in-frame rearrangements. Part of the clones is not present; checked against another copy, under half of the missing clones reflect an unresolved V gene, and the others are unexplained. That table gives V, J and clone size, and the DNA gave D and trimming. The sample table contains 250,000 to 350,000 clones; only one count was recorded for 85% to 90% of them. Together, the top ten hold over 0.85% of the sample.

The V and J segments used are TRBV10-1 and TRBJ1-1, with the D gene not clear enough to name. The sequencing input was PBMCs. This TCR derives from a woman under 30 in good health and CMV-seronegative. The nucleotides are TGCGCCAGCAGTGACTACGGAGACACTGAAGCTTTCTTT. It translates to CASSDYGDTEAFF.